The 3 T cell receptor beta chains in this list originate from one sample, sequenced in a study of cytomegalovirus exposure and HLA in healthy donors. The assay was immunoSEQ multiplex PCR, and TCRdb's table has in-frame clones only and misses some. The sample includes more than 50,000 clones, roughly 94% seen only once; the top ten take approximately 2.1%. Material for sequencing was PBMCs. The receptors shown here come from a man between 18 and 29 years old in good health and CMV-seronegative.

The chain combines TRBV6-5 with TRBJ1-2; weak D call: TRBD1 (5 bases). V lost 5 bases to trimming and J lost 6 bases, with 19 bases between them. The CDR3 consists of 15 residues. Germline V gene data show CDR1 as MNHEY and CDR2 as SVGAGI. CDR3 region: CASSQGLPVGHGYTF. CDR3 sequence (DNA): TGTGCCAGCAGTCAGGGACTACCTGTCGGGCATGGCTACACCTTC.

This clone was picked up one time. This chain uses TRBV20-1 with TRBJ1-2; the D gene is possibly TRBD1 (6 bases). Deletions cut 4 bases from V and 8 bases from J, with 11 bases between. Germline values: CDR1 DFQATT, CDR2 SNEGSKA (reference sequence). CDR3 length equals 11 residues. The CDR3 loop is CSATWTEGYTF. CDR3 sequence (DNA): TGCAGTGCTACGTGGACAGAAGGCTACACCTTC.

The gene calls are TRBV5-1 and TRBJ2-1, with 14 bases aligning to TRBD2. Per the germline V gene, CDR1 is SGHRS and CDR2 is YFSETQ. There are 16 residues in the CDR3. Trimming removed 4 bases from V and 8 bases from J; junction bases left unmatched: 8. The CDR3 spells CASSQGTSGSLDEQFF. CDR3 nucleotides: TGCGCCAGCAGCCAAGGGACTAGCGGGAGTCTCGATGAGCAGTTCTTC.